One TCR beta chain is described in this entry. Its antigen is unknown. Treatment here: oral pan-JAK inhibitor, 5-10 mg twice daily. Researchers gathered lesional scalp punch biopsies and peripheral blood from patients with alopecia areata. V was shortened by 6 bases and J by 15 bases, with 15 bases between the two germline ends. From germline, CDR1 is MGHDK and CDR2 SYGVNS. The CDR3 runs 11 residues. This sample was taken from a study of CD8+ T cells in alopecia areata. Findings and limits, study-wide: Among the 100 top clones, expanded CD8+ clones, like scalp clonality, were significantly decreased by tofacitinib. Many expanded lesional clones persisted in scalp and blood during tofacitinib. With patients, TCR sharing proved less clear than in mice, a difference possibly related to HLA.

Reverse transcribed after extraction, RNA yielded cDNA as the sequencing template. Sequenced by immunoSEQ multiplex PCR; TCRdb stores in-frame clones only, minus some. The top ten clones hold 3.5% to 5% of a sample with fewer than 250,000 clones, over 60% of them seen once. Sequenced material: CD4+ T cells sorted from blood, taken at week 4, from a patient treated with tofacitinib. The chain recombines TRBV25-1 with TRBJ2-1, with a possible D match to TRBD2 (6 bases). This TCR was sampled from a human donor with alopecia areata. Written as DNA, the CDR3 is TGTGCCAGCAGGAAGGAGGGCCGGGGGTTCTTC. Its protein is CASRKEGRGFF. Complete variable domain (other parts from reference TRBV25-1 and TRBJ2-1): EADIYQTPRYLVIGTGKKITLECSQTMGHDKMYWYQQDPGMELHLIHYSYGVNSTEKGDLSSESTVSRIRTEHFPLTLESARPSHTSQYLCASRKEGRGFFGPGTRLTVL.